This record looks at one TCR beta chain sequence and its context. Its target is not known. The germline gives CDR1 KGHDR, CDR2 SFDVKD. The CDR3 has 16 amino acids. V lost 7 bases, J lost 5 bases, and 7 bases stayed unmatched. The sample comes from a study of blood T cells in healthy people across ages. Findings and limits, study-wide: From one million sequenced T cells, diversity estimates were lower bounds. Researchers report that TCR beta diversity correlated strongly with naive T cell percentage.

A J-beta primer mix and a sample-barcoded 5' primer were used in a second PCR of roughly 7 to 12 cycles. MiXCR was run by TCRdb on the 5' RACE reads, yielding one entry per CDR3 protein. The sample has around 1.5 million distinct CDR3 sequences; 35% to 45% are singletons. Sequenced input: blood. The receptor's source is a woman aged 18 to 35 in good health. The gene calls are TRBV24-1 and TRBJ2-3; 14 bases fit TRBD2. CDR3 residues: CATSTGTSGRLDTQYF. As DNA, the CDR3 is TGTGCCACCAGCACCGGGACTAGCGGGAGATTAGATACGCAGTATTTT.